Included here is one T cell receptor (beta chain) sequence, with context. Before thyroid surgery, none of the patients had received any treatment. Using MiXCR, TCRdb reanalyzed the PCR reads. Of about 40,000 clones listed, about a sixth are singletons. This record belongs to a study of metastatic and nonmetastatic thyroid tumors. Study context: Repertoires from malignant and benign thyroid patients were compared across blood and tumor or nodule tissue.

V shed 0 bases, J shed 13 bases, and the junction held 12 bases outside the gene matches. Germline-derived CDR1 and CDR2 are DFQATT and SNEGSKA (reference sequence). This CDR3 contains 14 residues. Sequencing input: tumor tissue. This clonotype originated in a female donor with papillary thyroid cancer or a benign thyroid nodule (not recorded which). Some clones in this sample may be carry-over from other donors' samples. The V and J genes are TRBV20-1 and TRBJ2-1; 7 nucleotides align to TRBD2. CDR3 nucleotides: TGCAGTGCTAGAGATCTGGGTCGCGGGAGTGATCAGTTCTTC. As protein: CSARDLGRGSDQFF.